The TCR beta chain described here comes from a study of human CD8 memory T cell subsets. Study-level results: Estimates computed with Chao1 suggested greater diversity in stem-like memory T cells than in precursor exhausted T cells.

UMI-labeled 5' RACE generated the TCR beta libraries. TCRdb re-called the 5' RACE reads and catalogs CDR3 proteins one per entry, DNA excluded. In all, the sample yields thousands of distinct CDR3 sequences. There are 13 residues in the CDR3. Germline CDR1 SGHAT, CDR2 FQNNGV. The term TPEX covered CCR7+ PD-1+ TIGIT+ early memory CD8+ T cells that had exhausted-like traits. Duplicate 150,000-cell vials of sorted CD8+ T cells per subset supplied the RNA. With regard to this clonotype: Its antigen remains unidentified.

The sequenced material came from CD8+ T cells from PBMCs. The clonotype was recovered from a human donor in good health. The chain couples TRBV11-2 to TRBJ2-5; TCRdb picks TRBD1, but there is no DNA to check that call. CDR3 protein: CASSLWGRETQYF.